This T cell receptor beta chain was sequenced for a study of Ad26.COV2.S vaccination and SARS-CoV-2 variants. Treatment of the sample: some 19 received Ad26.COV2.S at low or high dose, single or two shots; about 5 received placebo; per-sample allocation not given. Day 63 following the first vaccine or placebo injection was when the samples were taken. This CDR3 is 17 amino acids long. CDR1 and CDR2 (germline): SEHNR, FQNEAQ (reference sequence). Trimming took 2 bases from V and 0 from J, leaving 13 bases between them. Assay used: immunoSEQ multiplex PCR; TCRdb lists only in-frame clones, some missing. The repertoire includes some 520,000 clones, around nine tenths of them detected once, and around 13% sits in the top ten.

Sequences were derived from peripheral blood, sampled in a trial of Ad26.COV2.S vaccine versus placebo. V and J are TRBV7-9 and TRBJ1-4, with D perhaps matching TRBD1 (6 bases). The TCR was taken from a person aged 18-65 years who received the Ad26.COV2.S COVID-19 vaccine or a placebo. The CDR3 nucleotides are TGTGCCAGCAGCTTATCGGTGGGGGCTGCAACTAATGAAAAACTGTTTTTT. The encoded protein is CASSLSVGAATNEKLFF.